Presented here are 11 T cell receptor beta chains from one specimen sequenced in a study of graft-versus-host responses after intestinal transplantation. Assay used: immunoSEQ multiplex PCR; TCRdb lists only in-frame clones, some missing. Here the sample spans about 57,000 clones, 85% to 90% being singletons. The sequencing used PBMCs, collected 26 days after transplant. These TCRs come from a human patient who received an intestinal transplant, so some T cells may come from the graft donor.

The V call is TRBV9, the J call TRBJ2-2, with 8 bases fitting TRBD2. The germline V gene encodes CDR1 SGDLS and CDR2 YYNGEE. The junction had 12 bases not matched to a gene; V was cut back by 5 bases and J by 6 bases. This CDR3 is built from 16 residues. For the CDR3, the DNA is TGTGCCAGCAGTGCCCCGGGACTAGACTCTTCCGGGGAGCTGTTTTTT. The encoded protein is CASSAPGLDSSGELFF.

This chain uses TRBV5-1 with TRBJ2-5, with 9 bases identical to TRBD1. This CDR3 contains 14 residues. Trimming removed 6 bases from V and 1 base from J; junction bases left unmatched: 4. Germline-derived CDR1 and CDR2 are SGHRS and YFSETQ. This CDR3 is CASKGTGLQETQYF. CDR3 in DNA: TGCGCCAGCAAGGGGACAGGGCTCCAAGAGACCCAGTACTTC.

The V and J genes are TRBV19 and TRBJ1-2; TRBD1 agrees at 8 bases. The length of the CDR3 is 14 residues. Trimming at V came to 9 bases and at J to 4 bases, leaving 10 bases not matched to a gene. Germline assignment: CDR1 LNHDA and CDR2 SQIVND (reference sequence). The CDR3 spells CASSLQGAVYGYTF. CDR3 nucleotides: TGTGCCAGCAGTCTCCAGGGGGCGGTCTATGGCTACACCTTC.

This clone was observed once. The chain uses TRBV29-1 and TRBJ2-7, with D possibly matching TRBD1 (6 bases). The CDR3 covers 12 residues. The germline V gene encodes CDR1 SQVTM and CDR2 ANQGSEA. Trimming took 4 bases from V and 6 from J, leaving 13 bases between them. As DNA, the CDR3 is TGCAGCGTTGCCAGGGGCAGCTTCGAGCAGTACGTC. Its protein is CSVARGSFEQYV.

The V gene is TRBV4-1, the J gene TRBJ2-3; D is unresolved. Trimming shortened V by 0 bases and J by 6 bases, and 7 bases separated the two germline ends. Germline V lookup: CDR1 MGHRA, CDR2 YSYEKL. The CDR3 consists of 13 residues. In DNA form, the CDR3 reads TGCGCCAGCAGCCAAGAGCCCGGGGATACGCAGTATTTT. As protein: CASSQEPGDTQYF.

CDR3 DNA sequence: TGTGCCACCAGCAGGGGCACCGGGGTTCCCTACGAGCAGTACTTC. Residues: CATSRGTGVPYEQYF. V and J are TRBV15 and TRBJ2-7, with D possibly TRBD2 on 5 matching bases. The germline V gene encodes CDR1 LNHNV and CDR2 YYDKDF (reference sequence). Trimming removed 3 bases from V and 2 bases from J, with 14 bases in between. The CDR3 is made up of 15 amino acids.

This CDR3 reads CASSPDTSKRLYNEQFF. As DNA, the CDR3 is TGCGCCAGCAGCCCGGATACCTCGAAGCGGTTATACAATGAGCAGTTCTTC. The J gene is TRBJ2-1, the V gene TRBV4-1; possible D gene TRBD2, 5 bases. V was trimmed by 4 bases and J by 4 bases, leaving 20 bases between them. There are 17 residues in the CDR3. CDR1 and CDR2 from the germline V gene are MGHRA and YSYEKL.

The chain combines TRBV28 with TRBJ2-1; 8 bases match TRBD2. This CDR3 is 15 amino acids long. Germline lookup yields CDR1 MDHEN and CDR2 SYDVKM. V was pared by 5 bases and J by 3 bases, with 6 bases of the junction left unmatched. This CDR3 reads CASSLRGGSYNEQFF. The CDR3 DNA reads TGTGCCAGCAGTCTCCGCGGGGGGAGCTACAATGAGCAGTTCTTC. The entire variable domain, with the rest obtained from reference TRBV28 and TRBJ2-1, is as follows: DVKVTQSSRYLVKRTGEKVFLECVQDMDHENMFWYRQDPGLGLRLIYFSYDVKMKEKGDIPEGYSVSREKKERFSLILESASTNQTSMYLCASSLRGGSYNEQFFGPGTRLTVL.

The rearrangement links TRBV27 to TRBJ1-2; D is undetermined. Trimming shortened V by 5 bases and J by 4 bases, and 8 bases separated the two germline ends. Germline assignment: CDR1 MNHEY and CDR2 SMNVEV (reference sequence). CDR3 length: 12 amino acids. The CDR3 DNA is TGTGCCAGCAGTCGGGGTGGCTATGGCTACACCTTC. This sequence encodes CASSRGGYGYTF.

This chain uses TRBV6-6 with TRBJ2-7, with a tentative D call TRBD1 (5 bases). The CDR3 consists of 14 residues. The V gene's germline CDR1 is MNHNY and CDR2 SVGAGI (reference sequence). Deletions cut 2 bases from V and 1 base from J, with 9 bases between. As DNA, the CDR3 is TGTGCCAGCAGTTACCAGACAGATTCCTACGAGCAGTACGTC. Encoded protein: CASSYQTDSYEQYV.

The chain couples TRBV27 to TRBJ2-6, with D possibly matching TRBD2 (6 bases). Germline CDR1 and CDR2: MNHEY and SMNVEV (reference sequence). There are 18 residues in the CDR3. Trimming shortened V by 3 bases and J by 2 bases, and 17 bases separated the two germline ends. This chain's CDR3 is CASSFRGTSETGANVLTF. The CDR3 DNA sequence: TGTGCCAGCAGTTTTCGGGGGACCAGCGAAACTGGGGCCAACGTCCTGACTTTC.